Below are 22 T cell receptor beta chains sequenced from a single sample in a study of T-cell reconstitution after alpha-beta-depleted transplantation in children. Preparing the TCRbeta library involved the use of unique molecular identifiers. TCRdb processed the PCR reads anew with MiXCR; each CDR3 protein has one entry. The sample has some 550,000 distinct CDR3 sequences, approximately 20% seen once. Source: PBMCs from the stem cell graft donor, taken from the stem cell graft. The receptors stem from a human donor who donated a stem cell graft to a child with acute lymphoblastic leukemia.

This clonotype was counted between two and nine times. This chain links TRBV27 with TRBJ2-3; 8 nucleotides line up with TRBD2. With V trimmed by 6 bases and J by 4 bases, 9 bases remained unmatched. The CDR3 sequence is 15 residues long. Germline V gene data show CDR1 as MNHEY and CDR2 as SMNVEV (reference sequence). For the CDR3, the DNA is TGTGCCAGCAGGCCTCGGGGGGGAAGGTCAGATACGCAGTATTTT. Its protein product is CASRPRGGRSDTQYF.

V usage is TRBV24-1 and J usage is TRBJ2-1; D is tentatively TRBD1 or TRBD2 (5 bases each). Trimming cost V 1 base and J 8 bases, with 14 bases left between them. The germline V gene encodes CDR1 KGHDR and CDR2 SFDVKD. The CDR3 contains 15 residues. The CDR3, as DNA: TGTGCCACCAGTGATTTCGCGGCCCGAGGGGATGAGCAGTTCTTC. It specifies CATSDFAARGDEQFF.

This chain links TRBV15 with TRBJ2-1; TRBD1 agrees at 11 bases. V was clipped by 3 bases and J by 10 bases; unmatched bases: 2. CDR3 length: 13 residues. CDR1 is LNHNV and CDR2 is YYDKDF in the germline V gene (reference sequence). The CDR3 region is CATSRGQGVEQFF. The CDR3 DNA reads as TGTGCCACCAGCAGGGGACAGGGGGTGGAGCAGTTCTTC.

This chain connects TRBV12-3 or TRBV12-4 to TRBJ2-7; possible D gene TRBD1, 6 bases. With 5 bases removed from V and 3 bases from J, the gap between germline ends came to 14 bases. The CDR3 spans 14 residues. The CDR3 nucleotides are TGTGCCAGCAGTGCCTACGGACAGAACTACGAGCAGTACTTC. Its protein is CASSAYGQNYEQYF.

In its sample, this clonotype was seen once. This CDR3 reads CAWTGHLREQYF. In nucleotides, the CDR3 is TGTGCCTGGACAGGTCACCTCAGGGAGCAGTACTTC. The chain couples TRBV30 to TRBJ2-7, with D uncertain. The CDR3 consists of 12 residues. V was shortened by 4 bases and J by 7 bases, with 14 bases between the two germline ends. Germline V gene sequence: CDR1 GTSNPN, CDR2 SVGIG (reference sequence).

This clonotype was observed a few times. The V and J genes are TRBV5-6 and TRBJ2-4; perhaps TRBD1 as D (6 bases). The V end was cut by 2 bases, the J end by 7 bases, with 13 bases between. CDR1 is SGHDT and CDR2 is YYEEEE in the germline V gene. CDR3 size: 14 residues. DNA of the CDR3: TGTGCCAGCAGCTTTCTTTCAGGGGATAACATTCAGTACTTC. It specifies CASSFLSGDNIQYF.

This clonotype was recorded many times. The V and J genes are TRBV5-1 and TRBJ2-7; no definite D call. The CDR3 has 12 amino acids. The ends were cut back, 2 bases at V and 3 bases at J, with 6 bases in the middle. Germline V gene data show CDR1 as SGHRS and CDR2 as YFSETQ. The CDR3 here is CASSFGYYEQYF. CDR3 sequence (DNA): TGCGCCAGCAGCTTCGGTTACTACGAGCAGTACTTC.

This clonotype was observed a few times. This chain uses TRBV5-1 with TRBJ1-2; unclear D gene. V was shortened by 1 base and J by 7 bases, with 11 bases between the two germline ends. This CDR3 region has 13 residues. Germline loops: CDR1 SGHRS, CDR2 YFSETQ. CDR3 DNA sequence: TGCGCCAGCAGCTTGATAGCTTCCGGTGGCTACACCTTC. As protein: CASSLIASGGYTF.

V and J are TRBV5-6 and TRBJ2-7; possible D gene TRBD1, 6 bases. V was trimmed by 3 bases and J by 2 bases, leaving 12 bases between them. CDR1 SGHDT and CDR2 YYEEEE come from the germline V gene. The CDR3 has 14 amino acids. The CDR3 bases are TGTGCCAGCAGCTGGGACACCAGACCCTACGAGCAGTACTTC. It is translated as CASSWDTRPYEQYF. Full variable domain (remainder filled in from reference TRBV5-6 and TRBJ2-7): DAGVTQSPTHLIKTRGQQVTLRCSPKSGHDTVSWYQQALGQGPQFIFQYYEEEERQRGNFPDRFSGHQFPNYSSELNVNALLLGDSALYLCASSWDTRPYEQYFGPGTRLTVT.

Concerning this clonotype itself: The junction does not match germline at one end; this may be a read error. The chain uses TRBV6-5 and TRBJ2-6, with a possible D match to TRBD2 (6 bases). From germline, CDR1 is MNHEY and CDR2 SVGAGI. This CDR3 region has 17 residues. The CDR3 protein is CASSYRLGVSGANVLTF. The CDR3 nucleotides read TGTGCCAGTAGTTACCGACTAGGGGTATCTGGGGCCAACGTCCTGACTTTC.

This chain links TRBV7-2 with TRBJ1-6; tentative D call: TRBD1 (6 bases). The V end lost 5 bases, the J end lost 4 bases, and 18 bases lay between the germline ends. There are 17 residues in the CDR3. CDR1 and CDR2 (germline): SGHTA, FQGNSA. The CDR3 sequence is CASSTPRGHRYNSPLHF. For the CDR3, the DNA is TGTGCCAGCAGCACCCCCAGGGGACATCGTTATAATTCACCCCTCCACTTT.

This clonotype was seen only a few times. The rearrangement joins TRBV5-6 to TRBJ1-5, with D possibly being TRBD1 (6 bases). Germline values: CDR1 SGHDT, CDR2 YYEEEE. Trimming cost V 5 bases and J 0 bases, with 15 bases left between them. The length of the CDR3 is 16 residues. In nucleotides, the CDR3 is TGTGCCAGCAGTTATTATAACAGGGATAGCAATCAGCCCCAGCATTTT. Translated, it gives CASSYYNRDSNQPQHF.

This clonotype was found a few times. The chain carries TRBV3-1 and TRBJ1-6; no reliable D call. Trimming stripped 1 base from V and 10 bases from J, with 5 bases between. The CDR3 has 12 residues. Germline V gene data show CDR1 as LGHDT and CDR2 as YNNKEL (reference sequence). In DNA form, the CDR3 reads TGTGCCAGCAGCCAAGTGTGGTCACCCCTCCACTTT. It specifies CASSQVWSPLHF.

This chain links TRBV4-1 with TRBJ2-5; 8 bases line up with TRBD2. Germline V gene lookup returns CDR1 MGHRA and CDR2 YSYEKL. V trimming: 1 base; J trimming: 4 bases; junction bases outside the gene matches: 2. The CDR3 is 14 residues long. The CDR3 protein is CASSQVAGRETQYF. As DNA, the CDR3 is TGCGCCAGCAGCCAAGTAGCGGGAAGAGAGACCCAGTACTTC.

The chain employs TRBV5-1 and TRBJ2-5; TRBD2 aligns across 8 bases. The ends lost 2 bases at V and 10 bases at J; junction bases unmatched: 10. CDR3 length: 14 amino acids. Germline V lookup: CDR1 SGHRS, CDR2 YFSETQ. The CDR3 region is CASSLTGTSIIQYF. As DNA, the CDR3 is TGCGCCAGCAGCTTAACCGGGACTAGTATTATCCAGTACTTC.

This clonotype has a handful of counts. The rearrangement uses TRBV20-1 and TRBJ1-1, with a possible D match to TRBD1 (5 bases). Germline values: CDR1 DFQATT, CDR2 SNEGSKA (reference sequence). The CDR3 totals 12 residues. Trimming cost V 5 bases and J 6 bases, with 13 bases left between them. CDR3 sequence reads: CSAGASGPEAFF. In nucleotides, the CDR3 is TGCAGTGCTGGGGCCTCGGGCCCTGAAGCTTTCTTT.

This clonotype turned up a few times. The chain recombines TRBV5-1 with TRBJ2-1; TRBD1 agrees at 12 bases. The length of the CDR3 is 17 residues. The germline CDR1 and CDR2 sequences are SGHRS and YFSETQ. V lost 0 bases, J lost 6 bases, and 7 bases stayed unmatched. The CDR3 DNA follows: TGCGCCAGCAGCTTGGGGCCCGGGACAGGGGGCTTCAATGAGCAGTTCTTC. Translation gives CASSLGPGTGGFNEQFF.

A few counts support this clonotype. The J gene is TRBJ2-7, the V gene TRBV6-2 or TRBV6-3; TRBD2 matches at 11 bases. The germline CDR1 and CDR2 sequences are MNHEY and SVGEGT. Unmatched junction bases numbered 8, after V lost 6 bases and J lost 7 bases. The CDR3 sequence is 14 residues long. DNA for the CDR3: TGTGCCAGCAGGAGTCTAGCGGGAGGTCGAGAGCAGTACTTC. Protein product: CASRSLAGGREQYF.

This chain uses TRBV9 with TRBJ2-5; D unclear. CDR1 and CDR2 (germline): SGDLS, YYNGEE. V was cut by 0 bases and J by 2 bases, with 11 bases left in between. This CDR3 has 15 residues. The CDR3 DNA reads as TGTGCCAGCAGCGTAGTAGACGGCTTACAAGAGACCCAGTACTTC. It is translated as CASSVVDGLQETQYF.

This clonotype was detected only a few times. The chain employs TRBV20-1 and TRBJ1-2; 7 nucleotides line up with TRBD1. Looked up from germline, CDR1 is DFQATT and CDR2 is SNEGSKA (reference sequence). The CDR3 sequence is 15 residues long. Germline trimming cut 4 bases from V and 5 bases from J; bases unmatched to any gene: 13. CDR3 sequence: CSAIVRAGGGYGYTF. DNA for the CDR3: TGCAGTGCTATCGTTCGGGCAGGGGGAGGGTATGGCTACACCTTC.

In this sample, this clonotype turned up a few times. This chain connects TRBV14 to TRBJ2-5, with D maybe TRBD2 (6 bases). V dropped 4 bases and J dropped 1 base, with 13 bases sitting between them. The CDR3 extends over 15 amino acids. Germline CDR1 and CDR2: SGHDN and FVKESK. The CDR3: CASSPVRGIQETQYF. In DNA, the CDR3 is TGTGCCAGCAGCCCAGTTCGGGGGATCCAAGAGACCCAGTACTTC.

The rearrangement uses TRBV20-1 and TRBJ1-1; 8 bases are shared with TRBD1. The CDR3 has 14 amino acids. The junction had 7 bases not matched to a gene; V was cut back by 5 bases and J by 2 bases. Germline V CDR1 and CDR2: DFQATT, SNEGSKA (reference sequence). The CDR3 spells CSAGIGTGNTEAFF. CDR3 nucleotides: TGCAGTGCTGGTATTGGGACAGGAAACACTGAAGCTTTCTTT.